The 10 T cell receptor beta chains in this list originate from one sample, sequenced in a study of regulatory dendritic cells for organ transplantation. CFSE-labeled sorted T cells met regulatory or mature dendritic cells for approximately 5 days. Antigen specificity for these receptors is unknown. Profiled with immunoSEQ multiplex PCR; TCRdb holds only in-frame clones, not every one. The repertoire holds 12,000 or so clones, with 62% as singletons. Sequenced input: naive CD8+ T cells from blood cultured with dendritic cells. Subset specified: CD45RA+ naive T cells. Source of these receptors: a human donor in good health.

The genes are TRBV5-1 and TRBJ2-7; no definite D call. CDR3 length: 13 residues. Germline CDR1 SGHRS, CDR2 YFSETQ. V was trimmed by 4 bases and J by 6 bases, leaving 14 bases between them. DNA for the CDR3: TGCGCCAGCAGCCCCTGGTCAGGAACCGAGCAGTACTTC. The encoded protein is CASSPWSGTEQYF.

The chain links TRBV5-4 to TRBJ1-2; tentative D call: TRBD1 (6 bases). The germline gives CDR1 SGHNT, CDR2 YYREEE (reference sequence). With 0 bases removed from V and 0 bases from J, the gap between germline ends came to 12 bases. This CDR3 contains 16 residues. DNA of the CDR3: TGTGCCAGCAGCTTGGGGACAGCAGATTCTAACTATGGCTACACCTTC. Its protein product is CASSLGTADSNYGYTF.

This clone was counted a few times. The chain carries TRBV19 and TRBJ1-2, with 8 bases aligning to TRBD1. Germline values: CDR1 LNHDA, CDR2 SQIVND (reference sequence). The V gene end was trimmed by 5 bases and the J gene end by 6 bases; junction bases not matched to a gene: 8. The CDR3 covers 14 residues. CDR3 nucleotides: TGTGCCAGTAGTCCGACAGGGGTGCTCGATGGCTACACCTTC. Amino acids: CASSPTGVLDGYTF.

The V and J genes are TRBV7-8 and TRBJ2-7; 7 bases are shared with TRBD1. V was pared by 5 bases and J by 6 bases, with 10 bases of the junction left unmatched. Germline V CDR1 and CDR2: SGHVS, FQNEAQ. This CDR3 region has 14 residues. The CDR3 DNA reads TGTGCCAGCAGCCCCTGGGACAGTCCGGGCGAGCAGTACTTC. Its translation: CASSPWDSPGEQYF.

The chain recombines TRBV11-3 with TRBJ2-7; D perhaps matches TRBD1 (6 bases). This CDR3 contains 14 residues. The V end was cut by 3 bases, the J end by 4 bases, with 13 bases between. The germline V gene has CDR1 SGHNT and CDR2 YENEEA. CDR3: CASSFATGSYEQYF. CDR3 in DNA: TGTGCCAGCAGCTTCGCGACAGGATCTTACGAGCAGTACTTC.

V is TRBV7-3 and J is TRBJ2-5; possibly TRBD1 for D (5 bases). CDR3 length equals 17 residues. Germline assignment: CDR1 SGHTA and CDR2 FQGTGA. Deletions cut 0 bases from V and 5 bases from J, with 19 bases between. The CDR3 coding sequence is TGTGCCAGCAGCTTAACCCTCCCCGGGCAGGGTGAGGAGACCCAGTACTTC. Its protein product is CASSLTLPGQGEETQYF.

This clone was seen a single time. This chain joins TRBV14 and TRBJ2-2, with 7 bases matching TRBD2. CDR1 SGHDN and CDR2 FVKESK come from the germline V gene. V gave up 5 bases and J gave up 1 base; unmatched junction bases: 13. The CDR3 totals 18 residues. The DNA for the CDR3 is TGTGCCAGCAGCTATCGAGGGGCAGCGGGGAGGAACACCGGGGAGCTGTTTTTT. Encoded protein: CASSYRGAAGRNTGELFF.

V and J are TRBV11-3 and TRBJ2-7, with D possibly being TRBD2 (5 bases). Trimming shortened V by 4 bases and J by 5 bases, and 15 bases separated the two germline ends. This CDR3 comprises 14 residues. Germline V CDR1 and CDR2: SGHNT, YENEEA. Written as DNA, the CDR3 is TGTGCCAGCAGCTCCCTGAGGGATATCGACGAGCAGTACTTC. Protein: CASSSLRDIDEQYF.

The chain uses TRBV25-1 and TRBJ2-5, with 7 bases fitting TRBD1. This CDR3 comprises 14 residues. The trim removed 3 bases at V and 5 bases at J, leaving 6 bases unmatched. Germline V gene lookup returns CDR1 MGHDK and CDR2 SYGVNS. The DNA of the CDR3 is TGTGCCAGCAGTGACCGACAGGGCTGGGAGACCCAGTACTTC. It encodes CASSDRQGWETQYF.

J is TRBJ2-3 and V is TRBV10-3; 7 nucleotides align to TRBD1. Germline V CDR1 and CDR2: ENHRY, SYGVKD. This CDR3 has 16 residues. The V segment lost 3 bases and the J segment 2 bases; nucleotides outside the gene matches: 8. CDR3 nucleotide sequence: TGTGCCATCAGTGAAAGGGACAGTCCGAACACAGATACGCAGTATTTT. Amino acids: CAISERDSPNTDTQYF.